This T cell receptor beta chain is drawn from a study of vaccination effects on CD4 cells after COVID-19. Some clones are missing from TCRdb's copy, which holds only in-frame ones; the method was immunoSEQ multiplex PCR. The sample gives over 80,000 clones, under 80% of which show up once; about 1% is in the top ten. CDR1 is SGHTA and CDR2 is FQGNSA in the germline V gene. The CDR3 has 15 residues. The V end was cut by 5 bases, the J end by 5 bases, with 13 bases between. Prior to sequencing, the ViraFEST assay stimulated PBMC with viral peptide pools, which expanded the antigen-specific CD4+ T cells. The authors isolated CD4+ T cells after 10 days of culture. Of the BNT162b2 and mRNA-1273 vaccines, participants received two doses of one or the other. The vaccine recipients had no prior SARS-CoV-2 infection, with negative nucleocapsid antibodies. IL-2 medium was substituted for half the medium on days 3 and 7.

A word on this clone: Its antigen is not identified.

The chain combines TRBV7-2 with TRBJ1-6; tentatively, D is TRBD1 (6 bases). The source is a human donor who received a COVID-19 vaccine. This specimen was CD4+ T cells from PBMCs cultured with HCoV-OC43 spike peptides, taken after COVID-19 vaccination. Subset described: HCoV-OC43 spike overlapping peptide pool stimulation. The CDR3 coding sequence is TGTGCCAGCAGCGTCAGGGGTTATGATAATTCACCCCTCCACTTT. Its protein is CASSVRGYDNSPLHF.